Sequencing of this TCR beta chain was carried out in a study of beta chain features in type 1 diabetes. Every bit of the isolated RNA underwent reverse transcription, so sequencing read expressed TCRB transcripts. Sequenced by immunoSEQ multiplex PCR; TCRdb stores in-frame clones only, minus some. The sample shows approximately 50,000 clones, roughly 41% of them seen only once. Study-wide points: Type 1 diabetes patients had TCRB CDR3s that were shorter (moderately but significantly so) in all four CD4+ subsets.

Trimming removed 0 bases from V and 5 bases from J; junction bases left unmatched: 4. There are 16 residues in the CDR3. The V gene's germline CDR1 is MGHRA and CDR2 YSYEKL. This clone was counted a few times. Its target is not known. The TCR sequence derives from a man aged 25-45 years with type 1 diabetes. Material: Tregs from blood. The chain joins TRBV4-1 to TRBJ2-3, with 11 bases fitting TRBD2. CDR3 bases: TGCGCCAGCAGCCAAGAGTTTGGACTAGCGGGAGATACGCAGTATTTT. This sequence encodes CASSQEFGLAGDTQYF.